The 13 T cell receptor beta chains in this list originate from one sample, sequenced in a study of T cell repertoires in cytomegalovirus infection. Antigens of these TCRs are unknown. TCRdb passed the reads through MiXCR, listing each CDR3 protein once. The sample shows about 52,000 distinct CDR3 sequences, about 20% of them seen only once. Sequenced here: CD8+ T cells from cultured PBMCs, sampled from culture after CMV antigen stimulation. Every receptor here comes from a human donor in good health (CMV status not recorded). Some clones in this sample may be carry-over from other donors' samples.

The V and J genes are TRBV11-2 and TRBJ2-7; D gene ambiguous. Germline V lookup: CDR1 SGHAT, CDR2 FQNNGV. V was shortened by 5 bases and J by 4 bases, with 6 bases between the two germline ends. This CDR3 has 11 amino acids. CDR3 in DNA: TGTGCCAGCAGCCCACAGTACGAGCAGTACTTC. Amino acid sequence: CASSPQYEQYF.

The chain has TRBV7-3 and TRBJ2-7; tentatively, D is TRBD2 (7 bases). Germline assignment: CDR1 SGHTA and CDR2 FQGTGA. This CDR3 is 14 amino acids long. Trimming pared 5 bases from V and 2 bases from J, leaving 13 bases between. CDR3 DNA sequence: TGTGCCAGCAGCCCAAGGGGGGGCGCCTACGAGCAGTACTTC. Amino acid sequence: CASSPRGGAYEQYF.

The V gene is TRBV7-6, the J gene TRBJ2-7; D ambiguous. The germline V gene has CDR1 SGHVS and CDR2 FNYEAQ. The CDR3 is 14 residues long. Trimming removed 1 base from V and 2 bases from J, with 9 bases in between. CDR3 loop: CASSLELGPYEQYF. DNA of the CDR3: TGTGCCAGCAGCTTAGAGCTCGGACCCTACGAGCAGTACTTC.

The CDR3 coding sequence is TGTGCCAGCAGCTTAGGACAGGGGGCGCGTTCACCCCTCCACTTT. It yields the protein CASSLGQGARSPLHF. This rearrangement joins TRBV7-2 to TRBJ1-6; TRBD1 aligns across 10 bases. The germline V gene encodes CDR1 SGHTA and CDR2 FQGNSA. The CDR3 contains 15 residues. The trim removed 1 base at V and 9 bases at J, leaving 3 bases unmatched.

The chain uses TRBV19 and TRBJ2-7; 9 positions agree with TRBD1. Germline V CDR1 and CDR2: LNHDA, SQIVND (reference sequence). The CDR3 length is 16 residues. With 3 bases clipped from V and 4 bases from J, the junction kept 10 bases outside the gene matches. The CDR3 protein is CASSISSDRGTYEQYF. As DNA, the CDR3 is TGTGCCAGTAGTATCTCCTCGGACAGGGGAACATACGAGCAGTACTTC.

This CDR3 reads CASSIGQGNTEAFF. Here the CDR3 DNA reads TGTGCCAGTAGTATAGGACAGGGGAACACTGAAGCTTTCTTT. The chain is built from TRBV19 and TRBJ1-1, with 7 bases that match TRBD1. CDR1 and CDR2 (germline): LNHDA, SQIVND (reference sequence). CDR3 size: 14 residues. Unmatched junction bases numbered 0, after V lost 1 base and J lost 1 base.

The chain couples TRBV6-6 to TRBJ1-1, with D hard to call. This CDR3 region has 14 residues. Trimming left V 2 bases short and J 2 bases short, with 9 bases between. Germline assignment: CDR1 MNHNY and CDR2 SVGAGI (reference sequence). CDR3 residues: CASSYVNPNTEAFF. The DNA of the CDR3 is TGTGCCAGCAGTTACGTAAACCCCAACACTGAAGCTTTCTTT.

This clonotype occurred a few times. The rearrangement joins TRBV18 to TRBJ2-1; weak D call: TRBD2 (5 bases). V was shortened by 1 base and J by 7 bases, with 5 bases between the two germline ends. The germline V gene encodes CDR1 KGHSH and CDR2 LQKENI. This CDR3 region has 12 residues. CDR3 in amino acids: CASSPRENEQFF. DNA for the CDR3: TGTGCCAGCTCACCACGGGAGAATGAGCAGTTCTTC. Complete variable domain (other parts from reference TRBV18 and TRBJ2-1): NAGVMQNPRHLVRRRGQEARLRCSPMKGHSHVYWYRQLPEEGLKFMVYLQKENIIDESGMPKERFSAEFPKEGPSILRIQQVVRGDSAAYFCASSPRENEQFFGPGTRLTVL.

The chain employs TRBV7-2 and TRBJ2-3; D possibly corresponds to TRBD2 (5 bases). Germline V CDR1 and CDR2: SGHTA, FQGNSA. This CDR3 is 16 amino acids long. Trimming shortened V by 7 bases and J by 2 bases, and 19 bases separated the two germline ends. Here the CDR3 reads CASIPDFFFYTDTQYF. The CDR3 nucleotides read TGTGCCAGCATCCCGGACTTTTTCTTTTACACAGATACGCAGTATTTT.

A remark on this clonotype: A junction boundary mismatches the germline segment, possibly from a read error. The gene calls are TRBV7-8 and TRBJ2-4, with 7 bases aligning to TRBD1. This CDR3 is 14 amino acids long. From germline, CDR1 is SGHVS and CDR2 FQNEAQ. The CDR3 is CASSLEGARNSQYF. Written as DNA, the CDR3 is TGTGCCAGCAGCTTAGAGGGGGCAAGGAACAGTCAGTACTTC.

This clonotype has more than one count but fewer than ten. The chain has TRBV13 and TRBJ1-5; D unresolved. This CDR3 is 14 amino acids long. Trimming removed 0 bases at V and 6 bases at J, with 9 bases between. CDR1 is PRHDT, CDR2 FYEKMQ, per germline (reference sequence). DNA of the CDR3: TGTGCCAGCAGCTTAGGCGCTGGTTTTCAGCCCCAGCATTTT. Translating it yields CASSLGAGFQPQHF.

This clonotype has more than one count but fewer than ten. The CDR3 sequence is CASSIRRGRTDTQYF. In DNA form, the CDR3 reads TGTGCCAGTAGTATACGACGGGGGAGGACAGATACGCAGTATTTT. This sequence joins TRBV19 and TRBJ2-3, with D possibly matching TRBD2 (6 bases). The CDR3 contains 15 residues. With 2 bases removed from V and 3 bases from J, the gap between germline ends came to 12 bases. The germline gives CDR1 LNHDA, CDR2 SQIVND (reference sequence).

This clonotype was counted a few times. The rearrangement joins TRBV10-2 to TRBJ2-7, with no clear D. Germline CDR1 and CDR2: WSHSY and SAAADI. The CDR3 sequence is 11 residues long. Trimming shortened V by 2 bases and J by 6 bases, and 5 bases separated the two germline ends. The CDR3 coding sequence is TGCGCCAGCAGTGAGATTTCCGAGCAGTACTTC. Translated: CASSEISEQYF.